One sample yielded the 23 T cell receptor beta chains listed below, sequenced in a study of regulatory T cells in long-lasting Graves disease. Described time point: newly diagnosed GD, antithyroid drugs for less than 3 months. From PBMCs, RNA was extracted and then used to make the TCR library. CDR3-region Arm-PCR and iRepertoire HTBI primers produced the TCR beta libraries. TCRdb re-called the multiplex PCR reads with MiXCR, one entry per CDR3 protein. The repertoire consists of roughly 530,000 distinct CDR3 sequences, with about 16% occurring once and the leading ten covering 20% to 25%. These data also formed part of another study, on T cells in Graves' hyperthyroidism and ophthalmopathy.

This specimen consisted of peripheral blood mononuclear cells (PBMCs), obtained at new diagnosis, from a patient treated with antithyroid drugs. These receptors originate from a woman aged 35-65 years with Graves disease.

This clonotype was detected only a few times. The rearrangement joins TRBV3-1 to TRBJ2-5; no firm D call. Looked up from germline, CDR1 is LGHDT and CDR2 is YNNKEL (reference sequence). V shed 0 bases and J shed 1 base, with 9 bases lying between them. This CDR3 comprises 15 residues. CDR3 coding DNA: TGTGCCAGCAGCCAAGATCTTCGGTTCCAAGAGACCCAGTACTTC. Protein: CASSQDLRFQETQYF.

In this sample, this clonotype turned up a few times. The CDR3 region has the DNA TGTGCCAGCACTCCTAACAGGGGCAATCAGCCCCAGCATTTT. Encoded protein: CASTPNRGNQPQHF. The chain uses TRBV6-1 and TRBJ1-5; D possibly corresponds to TRBD1 (6 bases). The germline CDR1 and CDR2 sequences are MNHNS and SASEGT. Trimming took off 7 bases at V and 2 bases at J, with 12 bases between the two ends. This CDR3 has 14 amino acids.

This clonotype was found many times. CDR3 amino acids: CASSLDSGGNTEAFF. In nucleotides, the CDR3 is TGTGCCAGCAGCTTAGATTCTGGAGGGAACACTGAAGCTTTCTTT. The chain has TRBV11-2 and TRBJ1-1, with D hard to call. The length of the CDR3 is 15 residues. Germline loops: CDR1 SGHAT, CDR2 FQNNGV. V lost 0 bases and J lost 1, with 9 bases in between.

The rearrangement uses TRBV27 and TRBJ1-5; unclear D gene. CDR1 is MNHEY and CDR2 is SMNVEV in the germline V gene (reference sequence). The V and J ends lost 4 bases and 7 bases respectively, with 14 bases between them. This CDR3 has 14 residues. The CDR3 nucleotides are TGTGCCAGCAGTTCTAACACAAAGGGACAGCCCCAGCATTTT. This codes for CASSSNTKGQPQHF.

This clonotype turned up a few times. V usage is TRBV11-2 and J usage is TRBJ2-7; 8 positions match TRBD2. With 3 bases clipped from V and 4 bases from J, the junction kept 5 bases outside the gene matches. CDR1 and CDR2 (germline): SGHAT, FQNNGV. The length of the CDR3 is 14 residues. CDR3 sequence: CASSFPGGLYEQYF. CDR3 bases: TGTGCCAGCAGCTTTCCGGGGGGGCTTTACGAGCAGTACTTC.

This chain links TRBV5-6 with TRBJ1-1; a possible D gene is TRBD1 (5 bases). V dropped 1 base and J dropped 9 bases, with 10 bases sitting between them. This CDR3 contains 12 residues. Germline CDR1 and CDR2: SGHDT and YYEEEE. In DNA form, the CDR3 reads TGTGCCAGCAGCTTGAATTCAGGGAAAGCTTTCTTT. This gives the protein CASSLNSGKAFF.

Many counts were recorded for this clonotype. The rearrangement links TRBV11-2 to TRBJ2-5, with TRBD1 identical over 9 bases. The CDR3 covers 15 residues. Looked up from germline, CDR1 is SGHAT and CDR2 is FQNNGV. V lost 5 bases and J lost 4; bases outside the gene matches: 8. CDR3 sequence (DNA): TGTGCCAGCAGCGCCGGGACAGGGAGGGTAGAGACCCAGTACTTC. Translating it yields CASSAGTGRVETQYF.

On this clonotype itself: Just one base apart from a much larger clone, this may be a read error. The chain combines TRBV12-3 or TRBV12-4 with TRBJ2-3; 10 nucleotides agree with TRBD1. Gene TRBJ1-5 matches the end of the DNA better, so the J call may be wrong. CDR3 length: 15 amino acids. The CDR3 DNA reads TGTGCCAGCAGTTGGGGACAGGGGAGCACAGATACGCAGCATTTT. Amino acid sequence: CASSWGQGSTDTQHF.

This clonotype was recorded at least ten times. The DNA of the CDR3 is TGTGCCAGCAGCCAAGAGCCCTACGGGCATGGCTACACCTTC. This sequence encodes CASSQEPYGHGYTF. This chain connects TRBV3-1 to TRBJ1-2; D is unclear. CDR1 is LGHDT, CDR2 YNNKEL, per germline (reference sequence). The CDR3 is made up of 14 amino acids. V gave up 0 bases and J gave up 6 bases, with 11 bases separating them.

This chain uses TRBV3-1 with TRBJ2-1; D tentatively fits TRBD1 or TRBD2 (5 bases each). The CDR3 length is 16 residues. Germline values: CDR1 LGHDT, CDR2 YNNKEL (reference sequence). V lost 3 bases to trimming and J lost 0 bases, with 12 bases between them. The DNA of the CDR3 is TGTGCCAGCAGCCATTTCGAGGGGACCTCCTACAATGAGCAGTTCTTC. As protein: CASSHFEGTSYNEQFF.

This clonotype was detected ten times or more. The rearrangement joins TRBV11-2 to TRBJ2-5; the match to TRBD1 covers 8 bases. The V segment lost 0 bases and the J segment 4 bases; nucleotides outside the gene matches: 4. Germline V lookup: CDR1 SGHAT, CDR2 FQNNGV. The CDR3 is 15 amino acids. The DNA of the CDR3 is TGTGCCAGCAGCTTAGATCGGACAGGGTCAGAGACCCAGTACTTC. Its protein product is CASSLDRTGSETQYF.

This clonotype was detected many times. The J gene is TRBJ1-6, the V gene TRBV7-6; D is possibly TRBD1 (6 bases). CDR3 size: 15 residues. The V end was cut by 9 bases, the J end by 5 bases, with 17 bases between. Looked up from germline, CDR1 is SGHVS and CDR2 is FNYEAQ. CDR3 region: CASSPQGGDNSPLHF. The CDR3 DNA is TGTGCCAGTTCTCCACAGGGAGGAGATAATTCACCCCTCCACTTT.

Note on this clonotype: A clone one base away is much larger, so this may be a read error. The chain combines TRBV10-3 with TRBJ1-2, with D tentatively TRBD1 (5 bases). In germline, CDR1 is ENHRY, CDR2 SYGVKD. The V end lost 4 bases, the J end lost 6 bases, and 12 bases lay between the germline ends. CDR3 length: 13 amino acids. The CDR3 loop is CAISGGGTNGYTF. In DNA, the CDR3 is TGTGCCATCAGTGGGGGAGGGACCAATGGCTACACCTTC.

This clonotype appeared a few times. V gene TRBV5-1 combines with J gene TRBJ1-1, with D unresolved. This CDR3 spans 12 amino acids. From germline, CDR1 is SGHRS and CDR2 YFSETQ. The CDR3 spells CSITNMNTEAFF. CDR3 bases: TGCAGCATAACGAATATGAACACTGAAGCTTTCTTT.

Note on this clonotype: A read error may produce the germline difference seen at one junction end. The rearrangement joins TRBV15 to TRBJ1-2, with 7 bases fitting TRBD1. The length of the CDR3 is 14 residues. Germline-derived CDR1 and CDR2 are LNHNV and YYDKDF (reference sequence). CDR3 region: CATSRDRQGSGYAF. DNA of the CDR3: TGTGCCACCAGCAGAGATCGACAGGGTTCTGGCTACGCCTTC.

The V and J genes are TRBV7-3 and TRBJ2-2; TRBD1 agrees at 10 bases. This CDR3 has 16 amino acids. CDR1 SGHTA and CDR2 FQGTGA come from the germline V gene. The V gene end was trimmed by 2 bases and the J gene end by 1 base; junction bases not matched to a gene: 1. The CDR3 bases are TGTGCCAGCAGCTTAGGACAGGGGGGGAACACCGGGGAGCTGTTTTTT. Translated: CASSLGQGGNTGELFF. The complete variable domain, with remaining parts taken from reference TRBV7-3 and TRBJ2-2, reads GAGVSQTPSNKVTEKGKYVELRCDPISGHTALYWYRQSLGQGPEFLIYFQGTGAADDSGLPNDRFFAVRPEGSVSTLKIQRTERGDSAVYLCASSLGQGGNTGELFFGEGSRLTVL.

Comment on this clonotype: A much larger clone lies one base from this, so it may be a read error. The genes are TRBV6-2 or TRBV6-3 and TRBJ1-1, with D tentatively TRBD1 (5 bases). The CDR3 is 11 amino acids. Trimming removed 6 bases from V and 12 bases from J, with 14 bases in between. Germline loops: CDR1 MNHEY, CDR2 SVGEGT. As DNA, the CDR3 is TGTGCCAGCAGAGCGGGGGTGCATTCTTTCTTT. Translating gives CASRAGVHSFF.

This clonotype was seen at least ten times. This chain uses TRBV12-3 or TRBV12-4 with TRBJ2-3, with TRBD1 matching over 7 bases. The V segment lost 9 bases and the J segment 4 bases; nucleotides outside the gene matches: 10. This CDR3 is 14 amino acids long. This chain's CDR3 is CASSRNRGPDTQYF. The CDR3 region has the DNA TGTGCCAGTTCAAGGAACAGGGGACCAGATACGCAGTATTTT.

The gene calls are TRBV20-1 and TRBJ2-7; 7 bases are a match to TRBD1. Per the germline V gene, CDR1 is DFQATT and CDR2 is SNEGSKA (reference sequence). The CDR3 extends over 14 amino acids. V gave up 4 bases and J gave up 3 bases; unmatched junction bases: 9. CDR3 protein: CSAIDRAVGYEQYF. CDR3 sequence (DNA): TGCAGTGCTATAGACAGGGCGGTTGGCTACGAGCAGTACTTC.

The chain couples TRBV5-1 to TRBJ1-2; 9 nucleotides match TRBD1. The CDR3 loop spans 14 amino acids. CDR1 and CDR2 from the germline V gene are SGHRS and YFSETQ. The V segment lost 4 bases and the J segment 7 bases; nucleotides outside the gene matches: 8. CDR3 sequence: CASSPGTGPFGYTF. CDR3 nucleotides: TGCGCCAGCAGCCCGGGGACAGGGCCTTTTGGCTACACCTTC.

The genes are TRBV4-1 and TRBJ2-5; TRBD2 matches 9 bases. Germline V lookup: CDR1 MGHRA, CDR2 YSYEKL. CDR3 length equals 16 residues. Trimming cost V 4 bases and J 5 bases; bases outside gene matches: 11. CDR3 DNA: TGCGCCAGCAGCCTTCTCCCTAGGCGGGGGGGGGAGACCCAGTACTTC. It translates to CASSLLPRRGGETQYF.

Ten or more counts support this clonotype. The V and J genes are TRBV27 and TRBJ1-2, with 8 bases fitting TRBD1. From germline, CDR1 is MNHEY and CDR2 SMNVEV (reference sequence). V trimming: 6 bases; J trimming: 6 bases; junction bases outside the gene matches: 9. The CDR3 has 14 residues. The CDR3 DNA is TGTGCCAGCAGAAGGACAGGGAGAGTAGATGGCTACACCTTC. Translating gives CASRRTGRVDGYTF.

This clonotype was recorded at least ten times. V is TRBV15 and J is TRBJ2-3; D is unresolved. Looked up from germline, CDR1 is LNHNV and CDR2 is YYDKDF (reference sequence). V was shortened by 0 bases and J by 2 bases, with 6 bases between the two germline ends. The CDR3 covers 14 residues. The CDR3 protein is CATSRDDITDTQYF. The CDR3 coding sequence is TGTGCCACCAGCAGAGATGACATCACAGATACGCAGTATTTT.